One and the same sample provided the 10 T cell receptor beta chains below, sequenced in a study of T-cell memory formation after mild COVID-19. A single record per CDR3 protein comes from TCRdb applying MiXCR to the 5' RACE reads. The data hold 560,000 or so distinct CDR3 sequences, with roughly 17% observed a single time. The sample was PBMCs or a T cell subset sorted from them (not recorded which). The receptor set was obtained from an adult woman who had mild COVID-19 (a few samples of this study predate the infection). Cell type and time point are not known.

The chain joins TRBV7-9 to TRBJ1-1; 8 positions agree with TRBD1. V gave up 5 bases and J gave up 10 bases; unmatched junction bases: 6. In germline, CDR1 is SEHNR, CDR2 FQNEAQ (reference sequence). The CDR3 covers 12 residues. The CDR3 sequence: CASSREGQGAFF. Written as DNA, the CDR3 is TGTGCCAGCAGCCGCGAAGGACAGGGAGCTTTCTTT.

This clonotype was seen a few times. The V and J genes are TRBV29-1 and TRBJ1-1; 7 bases align to TRBD1. The CDR3 sequence is 18 residues long. Trimming at V came to 3 bases and at J to 3 bases, leaving 19 bases not matched to a gene. The germline gives CDR1 SQVTM, CDR2 ANQGSEA. CDR3 DNA: TGCAGCGTTGAGGTTACCCTCCCGGAACAGGGGTCAGACACTGAAGCTTTCTTT. This sequence encodes CSVEVTLPEQGSDTEAFF.

There are a few counts of this clonotype. This chain connects TRBV12-3 or TRBV12-4 to TRBJ1-5, with D unresolved. The CDR3 is 14 residues long. V was pared by 0 bases and J by 6 bases, with 9 bases between. This CDR3 is CASSLATSGQPQHF. CDR3 nucleotides: TGTGCCAGCAGTTTAGCGACTTCGGGTCAGCCCCAGCATTTT.

This chain connects TRBV15 to TRBJ2-5; no reliable D call. From germline, CDR1 is LNHNV and CDR2 YYDKDF (reference sequence). V shed 3 bases and J shed 4 bases, with 6 bases lying between them. CDR3 length equals 12 residues. DNA for the CDR3: TGTGCCACCAGCAGGTCCCGAGAGACCCAGTACTTC. Residues: CATSRSRETQYF.

The chain recombines TRBV11-2 with TRBJ2-7; the D is unclear. The CDR3 runs 14 residues. Germline lookup yields CDR1 SGHAT and CDR2 FQNNGV. V lost 0 bases and J lost 6, with 12 bases in between. The CDR3 sequence is CASSLDPVPAEQYF. The CDR3 DNA is TGTGCCAGCAGCTTAGACCCAGTTCCTGCCGAGCAGTACTTC.

This chain connects TRBV10-3 to TRBJ2-7; 12 bases match TRBD2. Per germline, CDR1 ENHRY and CDR2 SYGVKD. This CDR3 has 14 residues. V lost 4 bases to trimming and J lost 9 bases; unmatched junction nucleotides: 7. CDR3: CAISGTSGTSGQYF. CDR3 nucleotides: TGTGCCATCAGTGGGACTAGCGGGACCTCGGGGCAGTACTTC.

This clonotype was detected a few times. The rearrangement links TRBV5-1 to TRBJ2-2, with 7 bases matching TRBD1. The CDR3 length is 15 residues. With V trimmed by 5 bases and J by 0 bases, 4 bases remained unmatched. The germline V gene has CDR1 SGHRS and CDR2 YFSETQ. CDR3 DNA sequence: TGCGCCAGCAGTTGGGACAGCCCGAACACCGGGGAGCTGTTTTTT. Its translation: CASSWDSPNTGELFF.

The table lists this clonotype with many counts. The chain uses TRBV4-3 and TRBJ2-1; TRBD2 matches at 9 bases. After removal of 5 bases from V and 0 bases from J, the junction contained 2 bases not matched to a gene. This CDR3 is built from 15 residues. Per germline, CDR1 LGHNA and CDR2 YSLEER. CDR3 nucleotide sequence: TGCGCCAGCAGCTCTAGCGGGAACTCCTACAATGAGCAGTTCTTC. Translating it yields CASSSSGNSYNEQFF.

The CDR3 coding sequence is TGTGCCAGCAGGGAAGGGTGGGATCTCATGAACACTGAAGCTTTCTTT. It encodes CASREGWDLMNTEAFF. The chain uses TRBV27 and TRBJ1-1; D ambiguous. CDR1 is MNHEY, CDR2 SMNVEV, per germline (reference sequence). This CDR3 spans 16 amino acids. Trimming pared 6 bases from V and 0 bases from J, leaving 17 bases between.

This clonotype appeared a few times. The chain combines TRBV6-6 with TRBJ1-2, with TRBD1 matching 7 bases. Unmatched junction bases numbered 5, after V lost 6 bases and J lost 4 bases. The CDR3 length is 13 residues. CDR1 MNHNY and CDR2 SVGAGI come from the germline V gene (reference sequence). DNA for the CDR3: TGTGCCAGCAGCAACGACAGGGTCTATGGCTACACCTTC. Translating gives CASSNDRVYGYTF.